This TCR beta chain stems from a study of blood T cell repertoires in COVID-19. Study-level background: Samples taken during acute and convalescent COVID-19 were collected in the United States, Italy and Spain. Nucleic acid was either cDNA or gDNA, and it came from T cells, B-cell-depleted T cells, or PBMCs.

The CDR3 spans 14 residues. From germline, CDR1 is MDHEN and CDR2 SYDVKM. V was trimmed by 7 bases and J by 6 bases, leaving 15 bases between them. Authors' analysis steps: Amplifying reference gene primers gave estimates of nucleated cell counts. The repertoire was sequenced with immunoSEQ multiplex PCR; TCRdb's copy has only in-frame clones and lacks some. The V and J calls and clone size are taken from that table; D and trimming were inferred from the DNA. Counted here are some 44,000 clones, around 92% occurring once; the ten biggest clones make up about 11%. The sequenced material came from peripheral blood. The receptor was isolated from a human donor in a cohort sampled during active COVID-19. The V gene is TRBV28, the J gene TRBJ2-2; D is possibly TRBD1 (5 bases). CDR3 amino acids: CASNSQQGAGELFF. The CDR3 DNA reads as TGTGCCAGCAACTCCCAGCAGGGCGCCGGGGAGCTGTTTTTT.